The present T cell receptor beta chain was sequenced within a study of blood T cell repertoires in COVID-19. Looking at the study overall: Samples taken during acute and convalescent COVID-19 were collected in the United States, Italy and Spain. PBMCs, B-cell-depleted T cells, or T cells provided the cDNA or gDNA that made up the material.

In the source study's methods: Scientists estimated how many nucleated cells there were by amplifying reference gene primers. The table came from immunoSEQ multiplex PCR; TCRdb's copy has only in-frame clones and leaves some out. That table is the source of V, J and clone size, and D and trimming were worked out from the DNA. The sample contains about 75,000 clones, about 87% of which appear only once. CDR1 and CDR2 (germline): SGHTA, FQGTGA. The CDR3 loop spans 17 amino acids. The ends were cut back, 8 bases at V and 0 bases at J, with 20 bases in the middle. The V and J genes are TRBV7-3 and TRBJ1-3, with D perhaps TRBD1 (5 bases). The origin of this receptor is a woman between 50 and 59 years old with acute or convalescent COVID-19. The sample comprised peripheral blood. CDR3 loop: CASSMGGPTGSGNTIYF. CDR3 DNA: TGTGCCAGCTCCATGGGGGGTCCAACCGGCTCTGGAAACACCATATATTTT. The full variable domain, completed using reference TRBV7-3 and TRBJ1-3, is GAGVSQTPSNKVTEKGKYVELRCDPISGHTALYWYRQSLGQGPEFLIYFQGTGAADDSGLPNDRFFAVRPEGSVSTLKIQRTERGDSAVYLCASSMGGPTGSGNTIYFGEGSWLTVV.